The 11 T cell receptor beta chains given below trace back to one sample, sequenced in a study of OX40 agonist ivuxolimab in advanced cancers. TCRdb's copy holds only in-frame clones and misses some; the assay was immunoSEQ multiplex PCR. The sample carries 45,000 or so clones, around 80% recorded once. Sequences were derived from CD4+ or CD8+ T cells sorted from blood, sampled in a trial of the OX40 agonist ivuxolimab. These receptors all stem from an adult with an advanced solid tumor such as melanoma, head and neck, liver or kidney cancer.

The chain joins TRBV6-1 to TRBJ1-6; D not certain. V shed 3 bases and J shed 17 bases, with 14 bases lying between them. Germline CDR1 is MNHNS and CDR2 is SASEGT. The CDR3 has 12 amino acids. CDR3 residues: CASSENRDTIHF. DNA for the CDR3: TGTGCCAGCAGTGAGAACCGGGATACCATCCACTTT.

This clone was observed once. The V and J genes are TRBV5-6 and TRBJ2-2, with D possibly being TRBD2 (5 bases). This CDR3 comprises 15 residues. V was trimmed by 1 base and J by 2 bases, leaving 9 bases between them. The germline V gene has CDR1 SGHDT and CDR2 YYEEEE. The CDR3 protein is CASSLFLANTGELFF. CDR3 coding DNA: TGTGCCAGCAGCTTGTTTCTAGCTAACACCGGGGAGCTGTTTTTT.

DNA of the CDR3: TGTGCCAGCAGCTGGGACAGGGGGCATGGGACAGATACGCAGTATTTT. Protein sequence: CASSWDRGHGTDTQYF. The chain joins TRBV5-8 to TRBJ2-3; 12 bases are a match to TRBD1. Trimming at V came to 3 bases and at J to 3 bases, leaving 5 bases not matched to a gene. CDR3 length equals 16 residues. Per the germline V gene, CDR1 is SGHTS and CDR2 is YDEGEE.

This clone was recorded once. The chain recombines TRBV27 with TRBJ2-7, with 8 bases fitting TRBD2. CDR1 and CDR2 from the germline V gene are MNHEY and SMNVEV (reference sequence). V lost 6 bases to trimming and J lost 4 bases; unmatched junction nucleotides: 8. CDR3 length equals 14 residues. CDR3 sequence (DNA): TGTGCCAGCAGACCGAGCGGGAGCGGGTACGAGCAGTACTTC. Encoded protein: CASRPSGSGYEQYF.

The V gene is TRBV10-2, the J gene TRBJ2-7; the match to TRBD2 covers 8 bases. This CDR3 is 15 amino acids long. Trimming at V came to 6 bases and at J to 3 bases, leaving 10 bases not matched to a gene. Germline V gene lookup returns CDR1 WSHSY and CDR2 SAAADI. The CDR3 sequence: CASRSISGNLYEQYF. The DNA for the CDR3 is TGCGCCAGCAGATCTATTAGCGGGAACCTCTACGAGCAGTACTTC.

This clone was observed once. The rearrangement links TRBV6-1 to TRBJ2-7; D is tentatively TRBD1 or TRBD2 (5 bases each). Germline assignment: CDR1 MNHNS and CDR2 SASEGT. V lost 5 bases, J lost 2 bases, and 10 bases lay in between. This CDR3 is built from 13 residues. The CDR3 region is CASSLGRTYEQYF. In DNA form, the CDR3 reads TGTGCCAGCAGTCTGGGACGGACCTACGAGCAGTACTTC.

The CDR3 DNA sequence: TGTGCCAGCACTTTTAGAATGGTTCGAGGGGACGAGCAGTACTTC. Its translation: CASTFRMVRGDEQYF. The chain has TRBV2 and TRBJ2-7; possibly TRBD1 or TRBD2 for D (5 bases each). Germline assignment: CDR1 SNHLY and CDR2 FYNNEI. V shed 7 bases and J shed 5 bases, with 21 bases lying between them. This CDR3 is built from 15 residues.

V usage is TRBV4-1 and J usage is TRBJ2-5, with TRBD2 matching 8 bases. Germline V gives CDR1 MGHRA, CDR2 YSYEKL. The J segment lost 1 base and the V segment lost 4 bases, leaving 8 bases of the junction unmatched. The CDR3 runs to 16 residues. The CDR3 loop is CASSPRPGLVQETQYF. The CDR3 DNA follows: TGCGCCAGCAGCCCCCGTCCGGGACTAGTCCAAGAGACCCAGTACTTC.

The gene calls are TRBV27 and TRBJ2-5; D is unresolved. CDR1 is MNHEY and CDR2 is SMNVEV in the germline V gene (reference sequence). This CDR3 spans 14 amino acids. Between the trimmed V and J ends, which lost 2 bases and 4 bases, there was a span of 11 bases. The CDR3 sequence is CASSLRWNGETQYF. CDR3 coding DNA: TGTGCCAGCAGTTTAAGGTGGAATGGAGAGACCCAGTACTTC.

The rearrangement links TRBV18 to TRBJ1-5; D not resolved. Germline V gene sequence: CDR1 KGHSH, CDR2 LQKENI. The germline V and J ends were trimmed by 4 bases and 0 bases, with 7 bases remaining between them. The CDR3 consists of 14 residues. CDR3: CASSLTGSNQPQHF. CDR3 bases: TGTGCCAGCTCACTGACGGGTAGCAATCAGCCCCAGCATTTT.

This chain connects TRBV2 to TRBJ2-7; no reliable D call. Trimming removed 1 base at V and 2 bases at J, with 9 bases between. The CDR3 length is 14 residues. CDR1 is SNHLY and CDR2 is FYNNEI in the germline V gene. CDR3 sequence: CASSEEAGPYEQYF. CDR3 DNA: TGTGCCAGCAGTGAAGAGGCAGGCCCCTACGAGCAGTACTTC.